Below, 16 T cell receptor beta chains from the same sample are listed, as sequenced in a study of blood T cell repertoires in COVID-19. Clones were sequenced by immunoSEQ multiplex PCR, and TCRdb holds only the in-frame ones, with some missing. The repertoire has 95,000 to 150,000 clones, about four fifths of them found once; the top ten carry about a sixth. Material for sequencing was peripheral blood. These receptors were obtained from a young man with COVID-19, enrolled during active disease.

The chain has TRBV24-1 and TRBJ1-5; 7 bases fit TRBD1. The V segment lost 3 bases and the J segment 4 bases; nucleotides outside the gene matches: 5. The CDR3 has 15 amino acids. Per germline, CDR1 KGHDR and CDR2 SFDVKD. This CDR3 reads CATSDRTGGNQPQHF. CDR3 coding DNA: TGTGCCACCAGTGATAGGACAGGTGGAAATCAGCCCCAGCATTTT.

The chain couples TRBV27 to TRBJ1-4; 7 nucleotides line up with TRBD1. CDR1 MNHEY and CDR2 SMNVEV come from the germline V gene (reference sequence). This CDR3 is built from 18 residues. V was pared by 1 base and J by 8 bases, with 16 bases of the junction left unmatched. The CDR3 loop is CASSLCCWSQGVMEKLFF. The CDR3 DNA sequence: TGTGCCAGCAGTTTATGCTGTTGGTCGCAGGGGGTGATGGAAAAACTGTTTTTT. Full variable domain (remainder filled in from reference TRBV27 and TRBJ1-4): EAQVTQNPRYLITVTGKKLTVTCSQNMNHEYMSWYRQDPGLGLRQIYYSMNVEVTDKGDVPEGYKVSRKEKRNFPLILESPSPNQTSLYFCASSLCCWSQGVMEKLFFGSGTQLSVL.

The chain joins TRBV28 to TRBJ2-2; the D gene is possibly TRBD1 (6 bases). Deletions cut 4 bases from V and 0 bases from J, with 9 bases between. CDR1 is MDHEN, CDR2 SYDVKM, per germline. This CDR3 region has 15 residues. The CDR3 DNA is TGTGCCAGCAGTTCAGGGGCCCCGAACACCGGGGAGCTGTTTTTT. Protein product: CASSSGAPNTGELFF.

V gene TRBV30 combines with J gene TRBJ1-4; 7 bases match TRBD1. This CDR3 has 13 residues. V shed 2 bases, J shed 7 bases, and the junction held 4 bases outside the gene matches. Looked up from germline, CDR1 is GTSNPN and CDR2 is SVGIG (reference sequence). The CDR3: CAWSQGDGEKLFF. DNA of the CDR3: TGTGCCTGGAGTCAGGGGGATGGTGAAAAACTGTTTTTT. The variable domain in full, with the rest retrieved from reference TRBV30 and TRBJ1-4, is SQTIHQWPATLVQPVGSPLSLECTVEGTSNPNLYWYRQAAGRGLQLLFYSVGIGQISSEVPQNLSASRPQDRQFILSSKKLLLSDSGFYLCAWSQGDGEKLFFGSGTQLSVL.

CDR3 in amino acids: CATSDQGALNEKLFF. The CDR3 DNA is TGTGCCACCAGTGATCAGGGGGCACTGAATGAAAAACTGTTTTTT. The rearrangement uses TRBV15 and TRBJ1-4, with TRBD1 matching over 8 bases. V lost 6 bases to trimming and J lost 5 bases; unmatched junction nucleotides: 8. CDR3 length equals 15 residues. Per the germline V gene, CDR1 is LNHNV and CDR2 is YYDKDF (reference sequence).

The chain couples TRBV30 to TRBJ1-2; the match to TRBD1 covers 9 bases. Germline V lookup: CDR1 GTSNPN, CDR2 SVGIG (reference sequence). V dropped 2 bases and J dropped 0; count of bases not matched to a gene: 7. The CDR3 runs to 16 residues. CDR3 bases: TGTGCCTGGAGTCTTGAAGGACAGGGGCCTAACTATGGCTACACCTTC. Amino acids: CAWSLEGQGPNYGYTF.

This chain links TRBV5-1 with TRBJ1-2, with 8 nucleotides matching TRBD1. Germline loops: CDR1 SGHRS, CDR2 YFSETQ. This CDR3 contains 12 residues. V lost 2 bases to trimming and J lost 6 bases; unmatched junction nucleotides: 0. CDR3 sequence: CASSLQGDGYTF. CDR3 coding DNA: TGCGCCAGCAGCTTACAGGGGGATGGCTACACCTTC.

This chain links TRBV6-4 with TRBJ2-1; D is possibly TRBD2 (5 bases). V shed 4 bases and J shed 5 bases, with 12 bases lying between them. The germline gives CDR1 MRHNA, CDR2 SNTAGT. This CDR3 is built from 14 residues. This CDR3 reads CASSGETGNNEQFF. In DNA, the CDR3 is TGTGCCAGCAGTGGGGAGACCGGGAACAATGAGCAGTTCTTC.

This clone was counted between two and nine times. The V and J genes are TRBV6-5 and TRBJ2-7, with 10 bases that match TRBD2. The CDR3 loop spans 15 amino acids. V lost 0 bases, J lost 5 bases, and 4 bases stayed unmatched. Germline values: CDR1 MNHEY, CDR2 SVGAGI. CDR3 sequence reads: CASSYSASGSHEQYF. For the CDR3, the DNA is TGTGCCAGCAGTTACTCGGCTAGCGGGAGCCACGAGCAGTACTTC.

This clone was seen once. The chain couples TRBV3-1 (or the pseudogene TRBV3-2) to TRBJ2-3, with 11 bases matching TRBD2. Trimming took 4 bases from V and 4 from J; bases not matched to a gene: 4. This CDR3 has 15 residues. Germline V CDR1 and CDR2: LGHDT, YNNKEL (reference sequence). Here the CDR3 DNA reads TGTGCCAGCAGCCTAGCGGGGGGGCTCTCAGATACGCAGTATTTT. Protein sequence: CASSLAGGLSDTQYF.

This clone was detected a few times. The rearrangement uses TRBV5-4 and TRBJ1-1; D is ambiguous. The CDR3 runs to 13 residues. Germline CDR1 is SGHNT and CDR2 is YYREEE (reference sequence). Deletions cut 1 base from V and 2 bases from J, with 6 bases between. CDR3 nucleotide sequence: TGTGCCAGCAGCTTGCCAACAAACACTGAAGCTTTCTTT. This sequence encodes CASSLPTNTEAFF.

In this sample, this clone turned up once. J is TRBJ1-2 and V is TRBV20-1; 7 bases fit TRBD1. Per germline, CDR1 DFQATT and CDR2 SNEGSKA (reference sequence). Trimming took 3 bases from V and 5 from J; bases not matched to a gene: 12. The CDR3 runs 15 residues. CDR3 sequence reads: CSASAYRGRLYGYTF. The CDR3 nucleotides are TGCAGTGCTAGTGCTTACAGGGGAAGACTTTATGGCTACACCTTC.

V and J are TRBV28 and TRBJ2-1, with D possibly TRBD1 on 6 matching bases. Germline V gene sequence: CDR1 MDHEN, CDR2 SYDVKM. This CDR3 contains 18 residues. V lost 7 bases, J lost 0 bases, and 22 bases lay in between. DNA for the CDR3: TGTGCCAGCAACCTCGGGACAACCATCATAAGCTCCTACAATGAGCAGTTCTTC. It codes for CASNLGTTIISSYNEQFF.

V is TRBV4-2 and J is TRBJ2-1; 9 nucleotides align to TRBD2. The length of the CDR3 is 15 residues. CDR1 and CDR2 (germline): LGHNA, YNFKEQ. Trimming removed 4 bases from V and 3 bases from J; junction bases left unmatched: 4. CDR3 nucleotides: TGTGCCAGCAGCCCGACTAGCGGAATCTACAATGAGCAGTTCTTC. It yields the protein CASSPTSGIYNEQFF.

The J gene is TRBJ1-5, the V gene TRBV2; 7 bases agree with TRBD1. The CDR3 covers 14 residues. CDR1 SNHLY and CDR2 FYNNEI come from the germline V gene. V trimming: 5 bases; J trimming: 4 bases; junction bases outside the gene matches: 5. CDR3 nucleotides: TGTGCCAGCAGTATAGGGACAGAAAATCAGCCCCAGCATTTT. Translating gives CASSIGTENQPQHF.

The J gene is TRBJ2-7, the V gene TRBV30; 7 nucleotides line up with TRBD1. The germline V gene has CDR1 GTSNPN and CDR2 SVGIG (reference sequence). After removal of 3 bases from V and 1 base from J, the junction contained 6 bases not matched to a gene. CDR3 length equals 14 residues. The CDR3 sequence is CAWSTGTASYEQYF. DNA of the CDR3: TGTGCCTGGAGCACCGGGACAGCGTCCTACGAGCAGTACTTC.